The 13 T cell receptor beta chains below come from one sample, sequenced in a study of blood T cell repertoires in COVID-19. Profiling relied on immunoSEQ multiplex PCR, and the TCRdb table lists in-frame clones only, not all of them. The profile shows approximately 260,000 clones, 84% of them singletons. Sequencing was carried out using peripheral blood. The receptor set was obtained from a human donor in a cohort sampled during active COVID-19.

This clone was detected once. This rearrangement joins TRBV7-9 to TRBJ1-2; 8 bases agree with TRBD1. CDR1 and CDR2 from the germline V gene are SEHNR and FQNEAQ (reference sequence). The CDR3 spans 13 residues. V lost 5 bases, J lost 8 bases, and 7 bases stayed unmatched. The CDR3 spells CASSQPRGRGYTF. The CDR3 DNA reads TGTGCCAGCAGCCAACCCAGGGGGCGCGGCTACACCTTC.

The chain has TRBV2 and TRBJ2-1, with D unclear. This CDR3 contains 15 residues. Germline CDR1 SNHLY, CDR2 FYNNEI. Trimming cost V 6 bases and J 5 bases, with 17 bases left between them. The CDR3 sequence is CASRRLSTPNNEQFF. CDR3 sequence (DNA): TGTGCCAGCAGGAGACTCAGTACTCCTAACAATGAGCAGTTCTTC. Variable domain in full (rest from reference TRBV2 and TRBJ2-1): EPEVTQTPSHQVTQMGQEVILRCVPISNHLYFYWYRQILGQKVEFLVSFYNNEISEKSEIFDDQFSVERPDGSNFTLKIRSTKLEDSAMYFCASRRLSTPNNEQFFGPGTRLTVL.

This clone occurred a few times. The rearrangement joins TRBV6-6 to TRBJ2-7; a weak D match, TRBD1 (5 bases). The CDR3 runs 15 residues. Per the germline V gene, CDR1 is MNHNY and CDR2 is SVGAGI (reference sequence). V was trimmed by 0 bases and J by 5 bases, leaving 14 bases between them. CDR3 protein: CASSYSMTDFHEQYF. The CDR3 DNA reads TGTGCCAGCAGTTACTCGATGACAGATTTCCACGAGCAGTACTTC.

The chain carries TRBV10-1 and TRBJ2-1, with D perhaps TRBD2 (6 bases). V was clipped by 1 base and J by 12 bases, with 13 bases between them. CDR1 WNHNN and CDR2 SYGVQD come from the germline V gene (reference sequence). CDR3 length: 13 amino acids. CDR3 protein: CASSEWGGLRQFF. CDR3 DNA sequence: TGCGCCAGCAGTGAGTGGGGAGGACTCCGGCAGTTCTTC.

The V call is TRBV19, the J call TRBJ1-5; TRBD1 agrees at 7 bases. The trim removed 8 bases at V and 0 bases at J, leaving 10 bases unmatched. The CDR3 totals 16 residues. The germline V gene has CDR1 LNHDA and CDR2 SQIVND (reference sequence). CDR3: CASRRDSRYSNQPQHF. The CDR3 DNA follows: TGTGCCAGTCGTAGGGACAGCCGGTATAGCAATCAGCCCCAGCATTTT.

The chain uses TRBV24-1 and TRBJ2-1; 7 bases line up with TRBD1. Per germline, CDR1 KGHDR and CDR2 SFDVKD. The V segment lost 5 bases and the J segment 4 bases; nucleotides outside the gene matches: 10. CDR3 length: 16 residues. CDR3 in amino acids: CATSGWGRGIYNEQFF. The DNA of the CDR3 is TGTGCCACCAGTGGGTGGGGCAGGGGGATATACAATGAGCAGTTCTTC.

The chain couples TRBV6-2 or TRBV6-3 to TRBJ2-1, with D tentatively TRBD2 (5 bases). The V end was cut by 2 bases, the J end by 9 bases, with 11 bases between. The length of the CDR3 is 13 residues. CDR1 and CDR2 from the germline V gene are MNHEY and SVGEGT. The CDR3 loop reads CASSYPRGSEQFF. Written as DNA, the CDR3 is TGTGCCAGCAGTTACCCTCGGGGTTCTGAGCAGTTCTTC.

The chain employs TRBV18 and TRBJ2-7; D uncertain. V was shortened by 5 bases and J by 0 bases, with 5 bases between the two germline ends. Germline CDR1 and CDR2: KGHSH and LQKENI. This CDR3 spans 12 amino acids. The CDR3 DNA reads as TGTGCCAGCTCAGACACCTCCTACGAGCAGTACTTC. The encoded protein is CASSDTSYEQYF.

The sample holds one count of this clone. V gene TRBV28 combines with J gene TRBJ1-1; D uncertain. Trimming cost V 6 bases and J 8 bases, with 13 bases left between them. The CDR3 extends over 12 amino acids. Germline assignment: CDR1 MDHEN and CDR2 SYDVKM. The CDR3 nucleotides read TGTGCCAGCAGGGCGTCTGGGGAGGAAGCTTTCTTT. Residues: CASRASGEEAFF. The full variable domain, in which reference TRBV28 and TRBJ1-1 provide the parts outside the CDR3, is DVKVTQSSRYLVKRTGEKVFLECVQDMDHENMFWYRQDPGLGLRLIYFSYDVKMKEKGDIPEGYSVSREKKERFSLILESASTNQTSMYLCASRASGEEAFFGQGTRLTVV.

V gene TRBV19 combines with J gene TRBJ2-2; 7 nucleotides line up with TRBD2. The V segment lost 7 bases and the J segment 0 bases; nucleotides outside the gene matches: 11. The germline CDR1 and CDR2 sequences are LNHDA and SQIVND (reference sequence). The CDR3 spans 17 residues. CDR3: CASNEGTAGANTGELFF. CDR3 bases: TGTGCCAGTAATGAGGGTACGGCGGGGGCGAACACCGGGGAGCTGTTTTTT.

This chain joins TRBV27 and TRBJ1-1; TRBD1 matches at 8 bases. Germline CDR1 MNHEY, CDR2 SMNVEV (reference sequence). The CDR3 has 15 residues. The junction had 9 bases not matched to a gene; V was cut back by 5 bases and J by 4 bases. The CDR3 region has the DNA TGTGCCAGCAGTCGAGACAGGGGAGGGGGCACTGAAGCTTTCTTT. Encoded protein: CASSRDRGGGTEAFF.

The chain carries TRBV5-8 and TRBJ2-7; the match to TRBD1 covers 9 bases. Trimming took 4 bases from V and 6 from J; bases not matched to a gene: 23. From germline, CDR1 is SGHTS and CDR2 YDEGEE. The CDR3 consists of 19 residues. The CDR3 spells CASSPRSPFNRDRAVEQYF. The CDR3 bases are TGTGCCAGCAGCCCTCGCTCACCTTTTAACCGGGACAGGGCGGTCGAGCAGTACTTC. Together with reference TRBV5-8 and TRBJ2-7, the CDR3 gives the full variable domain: EAGVTQSPTHLIKTRGQQATLRCSPISGHTSVYWYQQALGLGLQFLLWYDEGEERNRGNFPPRFSGRQFPNYSSELNVNALELEDSALYLCASSPRSPFNRDRAVEQYFGPGTRLTVT.

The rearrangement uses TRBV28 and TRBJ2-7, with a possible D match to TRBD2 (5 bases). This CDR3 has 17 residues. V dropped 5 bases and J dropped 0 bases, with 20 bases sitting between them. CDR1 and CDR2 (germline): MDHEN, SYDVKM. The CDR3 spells CASSTATPRTLSYEQYF. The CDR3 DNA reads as TGTGCCAGCAGTACCGCAACCCCCAGGACTCTCTCCTACGAGCAGTACTTC.